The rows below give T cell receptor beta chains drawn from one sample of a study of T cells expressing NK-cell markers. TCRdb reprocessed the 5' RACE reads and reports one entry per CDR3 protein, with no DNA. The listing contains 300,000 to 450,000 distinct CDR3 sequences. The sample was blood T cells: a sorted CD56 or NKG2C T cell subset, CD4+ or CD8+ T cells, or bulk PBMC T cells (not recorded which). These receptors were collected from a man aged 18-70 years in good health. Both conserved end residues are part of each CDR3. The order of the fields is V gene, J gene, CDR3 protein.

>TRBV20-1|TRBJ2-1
CSAVGVRTSYNEQFF
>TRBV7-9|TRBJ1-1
CASSTTWGQGTEAFF
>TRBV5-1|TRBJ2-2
CASSLTGGERTGELFF
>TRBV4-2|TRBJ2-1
CASSQVGGGTYNEQFF
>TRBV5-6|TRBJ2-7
CASSRRGRTYEQYF
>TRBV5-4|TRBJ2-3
CASSLFRGVADTQYF
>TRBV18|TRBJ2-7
CASSKSEPPASEQYF
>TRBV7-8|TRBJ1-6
CASSLLPGRDSPLHF
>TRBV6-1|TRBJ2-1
CASSDLSLYNEQFF
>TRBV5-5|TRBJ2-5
CASSPAVWETQYF
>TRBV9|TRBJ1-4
CASSVDGSSMEKLFF
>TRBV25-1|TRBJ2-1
CASSEKEGPRPYNEQFF
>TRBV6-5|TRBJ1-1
CASSYEGNGHTEAFF
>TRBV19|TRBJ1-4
CASRDPGAPEKLFF
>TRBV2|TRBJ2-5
CASSSGGVGAQYF
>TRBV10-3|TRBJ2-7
CAIRGGRHYEQYF
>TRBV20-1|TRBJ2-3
CSARDLEGGVDTQYF
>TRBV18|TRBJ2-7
CASSPVPLSHEQYF
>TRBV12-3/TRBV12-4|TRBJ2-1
CASSLKTGNNEQFF
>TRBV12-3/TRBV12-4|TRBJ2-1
CASTRGAGLGNEQFF
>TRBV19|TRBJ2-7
CASSIRIERGGYEQYF
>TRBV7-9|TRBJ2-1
CASSSRGSYNEQFF
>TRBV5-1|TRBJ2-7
CASSLGGRGAYEQYF
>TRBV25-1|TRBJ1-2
CASSESVQGLYGYTF
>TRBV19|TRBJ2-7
CASRRGAAYEQYF
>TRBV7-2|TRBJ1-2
CASSPAPGIYGYTF
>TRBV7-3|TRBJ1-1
CASSTDSRTEAFF
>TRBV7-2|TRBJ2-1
CASSLVPGLAGEQFF
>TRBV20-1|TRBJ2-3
CSAVTSGSTDTQYF
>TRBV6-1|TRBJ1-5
CASRRGQGSEPQHF
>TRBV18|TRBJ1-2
CASSPSTGIGGYTF
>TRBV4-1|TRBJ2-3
CASSQDSRATQYF
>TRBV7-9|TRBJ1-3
CASSLTTGNTIYF
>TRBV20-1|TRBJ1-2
CSAGNPRGLSGYTF
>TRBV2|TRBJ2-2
CASSEASGGVITGELFF
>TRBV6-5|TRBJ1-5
CASSYSGPSNQPQHF
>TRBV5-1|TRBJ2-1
CASSLQPIGSYNEQFF
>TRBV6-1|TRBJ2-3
CASREGMLVADTQYF
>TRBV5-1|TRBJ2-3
CASSLGAADTQYF
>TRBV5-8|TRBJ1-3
CASSLVVPGNTIYF
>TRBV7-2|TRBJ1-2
CASSGPGPRADGYTF
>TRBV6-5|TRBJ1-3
CASSYSVGNSGNTIYF
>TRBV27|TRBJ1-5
CASSLSIAGGGYQPQHF
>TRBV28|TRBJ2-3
CASTTPGQGSNTDTQYF
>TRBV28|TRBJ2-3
CASRNRLAGGTDTQYF